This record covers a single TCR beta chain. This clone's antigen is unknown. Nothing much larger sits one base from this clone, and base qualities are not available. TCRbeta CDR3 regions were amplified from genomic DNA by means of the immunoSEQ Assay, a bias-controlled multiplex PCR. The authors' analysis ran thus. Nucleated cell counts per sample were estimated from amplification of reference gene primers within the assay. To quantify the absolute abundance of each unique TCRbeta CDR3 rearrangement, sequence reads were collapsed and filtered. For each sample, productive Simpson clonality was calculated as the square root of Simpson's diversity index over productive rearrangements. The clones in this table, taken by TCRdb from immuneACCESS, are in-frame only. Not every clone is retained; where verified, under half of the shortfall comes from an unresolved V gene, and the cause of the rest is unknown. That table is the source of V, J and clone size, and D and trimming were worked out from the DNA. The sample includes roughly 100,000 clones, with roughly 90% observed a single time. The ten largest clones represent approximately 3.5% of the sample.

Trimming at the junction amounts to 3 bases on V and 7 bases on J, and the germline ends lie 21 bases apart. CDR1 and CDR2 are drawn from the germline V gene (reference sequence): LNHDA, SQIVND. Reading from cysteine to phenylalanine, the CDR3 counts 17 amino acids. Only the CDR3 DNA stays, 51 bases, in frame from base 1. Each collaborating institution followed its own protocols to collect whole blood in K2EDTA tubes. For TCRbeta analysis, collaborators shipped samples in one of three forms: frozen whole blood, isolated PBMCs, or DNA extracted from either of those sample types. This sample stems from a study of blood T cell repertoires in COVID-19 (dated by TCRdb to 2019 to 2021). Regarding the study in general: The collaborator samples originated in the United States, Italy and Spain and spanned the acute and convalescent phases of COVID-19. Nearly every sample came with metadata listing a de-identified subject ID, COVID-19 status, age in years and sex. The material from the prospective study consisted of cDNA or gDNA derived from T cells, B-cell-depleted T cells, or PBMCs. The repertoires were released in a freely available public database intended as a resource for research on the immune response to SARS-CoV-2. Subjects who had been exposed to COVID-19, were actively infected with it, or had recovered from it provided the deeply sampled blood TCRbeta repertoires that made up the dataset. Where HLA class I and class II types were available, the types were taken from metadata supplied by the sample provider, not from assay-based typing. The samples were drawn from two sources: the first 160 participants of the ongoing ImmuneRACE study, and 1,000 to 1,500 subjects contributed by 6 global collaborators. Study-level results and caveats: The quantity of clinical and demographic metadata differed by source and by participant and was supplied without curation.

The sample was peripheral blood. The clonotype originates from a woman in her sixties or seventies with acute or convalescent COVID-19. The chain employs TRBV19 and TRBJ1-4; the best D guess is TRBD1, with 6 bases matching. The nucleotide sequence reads TGTGCCAGTAGTATCCCACCCACCGCCAGGGGATCTGAAAAACTGTTTTTT. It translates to CASSIPPTARGSEKLFF.